Presented here are 24 T cell receptor beta chains from one specimen sequenced in a study of blood T cells in healthy people across ages. A J-beta primer mix and a sample-barcoded 5' primer were used in a second PCR of roughly 6 to 11 cycles. Each CDR3 protein is one row after TCRdb ran MiXCR on the 5' RACE reads. The table has 750,000 to 950,000 distinct CDR3 sequences, 25% to 35% seen once. The data were also submitted as part of a second study, on T cells of mothers and their children.

The material sequenced was blood. The receptor set was obtained from a middle-aged woman in good health.

This clonotype was seen at least ten times. The chain couples TRBV7-2 to TRBJ2-7; D uncertain. Germline V gene data show CDR1 as SGHTA and CDR2 as FQGNSA. V lost 2 bases and J lost 0, with 8 bases in between. The CDR3 consists of 14 residues. The CDR3 DNA is TGTGCCAGCAGCTTAACCCACAGCTCCTACGAGCAGTACTTC. This gives the protein CASSLTHSSYEQYF.

The chain is built from TRBV2 and TRBJ2-6; D perhaps matches TRBD1 (6 bases). The germline V gene has CDR1 SNHLY and CDR2 FYNNEI. The CDR3 extends over 19 amino acids. V lost 1 base and J 0 bases, leaving 16 bases between the germline ends. The CDR3 is CASSEVRQATTSGANVLTF. CDR3 bases: TGTGCCAGCAGTGAAGTAAGACAGGCAACTACCTCTGGGGCCAACGTCCTGACTTTC.

This clonotype was seen only a few times. This chain uses TRBV7-9 with TRBJ2-1; a possible D gene is TRBD1 (5 bases). Trimming took off 2 bases at V and 8 bases at J, with 16 bases between the two ends. Germline V gives CDR1 SEHNR, CDR2 FQNEAQ (reference sequence). CDR3 length equals 15 residues. CDR3 nucleotides: TGTGCCAGCAGCTTATCAGGGAACCGCGCCGATGAGCAGTTCTTC. This encodes CASSLSGNRADEQFF.

This chain uses TRBV7-8 with TRBJ2-7; 11 bases align to TRBD1. CDR3 length: 16 residues. CDR1 and CDR2 (germline): SGHVS, FQNEAQ. Trimming cost V 5 bases and J 2 bases; bases outside gene matches: 8. The chain's CDR3 is CASSPRGQGVTYEQYF. CDR3 DNA sequence: TGTGCCAGCAGCCCGAGGGGACAGGGGGTCACCTACGAGCAGTACTTC.

This clonotype was picked up a small number of times. The CDR3 is CASSYGSGVSTDTQYF. Written as DNA, the CDR3 is TGTGCCAGCAGTTATGGTAGCGGGGTTAGCACAGATACGCAGTATTTT. The J gene is TRBJ2-3, the V gene TRBV6-5; the match to TRBD2 covers 8 bases. Germline loops: CDR1 MNHEY, CDR2 SVGAGI. The CDR3 is made up of 16 amino acids. V was clipped by 3 bases and J by 0 bases; unmatched bases: 5.

This clonotype was detected many times. The V call is TRBV6-1, the J call TRBJ2-7; 16 nucleotides match TRBD2. This CDR3 is built from 16 residues. Germline trimming cut 5 bases from V and 3 bases from J; bases unmatched to any gene: 4. CDR1 and CDR2 (germline): MNHNS, SASEGT. The CDR3 sequence is CASSLGLAGGRYEQYF. As DNA, the CDR3 is TGTGCCAGCAGTTTGGGACTAGCGGGGGGGCGCTACGAGCAGTACTTC.

V usage is TRBV5-6 and J usage is TRBJ2-2, with D uncertain. There are 15 residues in the CDR3. V shed 2 bases and J shed 0 bases, with 8 bases lying between them. Germline V lookup: CDR1 SGHDT, CDR2 YYEEEE. The CDR3 nucleotides are TGTGCCAGCAGCTTCTTCAGGTCGAACACCGGGGAGCTGTTTTTT. Its translation: CASSFFRSNTGELFF. The complete variable domain, with remaining parts taken from reference TRBV5-6 and TRBJ2-2, reads DAGVTQSPTHLIKTRGQQVTLRCSPKSGHDTVSWYQQALGQGPQFIFQYYEEEERQRGNFPDRFSGHQFPNYSSELNVNALLLGDSALYLCASSFFRSNTGELFFGEGSRLTVL.

This clonotype was recorded a few times. The chain links TRBV7-2 to TRBJ2-5; the D gene is possibly TRBD2 (6 bases). There are 16 residues in the CDR3. Germline V gives CDR1 SGHTA, CDR2 FQGNSA. V was cut by 5 bases and J by 0 bases, with 16 bases left in between. The CDR3 region is CASSLGGLPYQETQYF. The CDR3 DNA reads as TGTGCCAGCAGCCTGGGTGGACTACCGTACCAAGAGACCCAGTACTTC.

CDR3 bases: TGCGCCAGCAGCCAAGGGGGACTAAACTACAATGAGCAGTTCTTC. Translation gives CASSQGGLNYNEQFF. The V and J genes are TRBV4-3 and TRBJ2-1; 7 nucleotides match TRBD2. The J segment lost 3 bases and the V segment lost 1 base, leaving 3 bases of the junction unmatched. In germline, CDR1 is LGHNA, CDR2 YSLEER. This CDR3 has 15 amino acids.

The V call is TRBV30, the J call TRBJ2-4; no clear D gene. The end of the DNA fits TRBJ2-7 better, so the J call may be wrong. The germline CDR1 and CDR2 sequences are GTSNPN and SVGIG (reference sequence). The CDR3 loop spans 13 amino acids. CDR3 loop: CAWSVGKAYEQYF. CDR3 in DNA: TGTGCCTGGAGTGTAGGGAAGGCCTACGAGCAGTACTTC.

This chain links TRBV7-3 with TRBJ2-1, with D uncertain. The CDR3 is 13 residues long. Germline-derived CDR1 and CDR2 are SGHTA and FQGTGA. V was clipped by 2 bases and J by 5 bases, with 7 bases between them. The CDR3 loop reads CASSLGNNNEQFF. The CDR3, as DNA: TGTGCCAGCAGCTTAGGGAACAACAATGAGCAGTTCTTC.

This clonotype appeared a few times. V and J are TRBV6-1 and TRBJ1-5, with 7 nucleotides matching TRBD1. Trimming at V came to 0 bases and at J to 4 bases, leaving 6 bases not matched to a gene. The CDR3 totals 16 residues. Germline CDR1 reads MNHNS; CDR2 reads SASEGT. CDR3 sequence: CASSEASTGANQPQHF. The CDR3 DNA reads as TGTGCCAGCAGTGAAGCCTCTACAGGGGCAAATCAGCCCCAGCATTTT.

This clonotype has more than one count but fewer than ten. The V and J genes are TRBV28 and TRBJ2-7, with TRBD1 matching over 7 bases. The CDR3 totals 15 residues. Germline V gene data show CDR1 as MDHEN and CDR2 as SYDVKM. The J segment lost 3 bases and the V segment lost 3 bases, leaving 8 bases of the junction unmatched. The CDR3 DNA sequence: TGTGCCAGCAGTTTTTGGGGACAGATGGGCTACGAGCAGTACTTC. Amino acids: CASSFWGQMGYEQYF.

CDR3 bases: TGTGCCAGCAGCTTAGATTTCTCAGGGACGATCCACTTT. This gives the protein CASSLDFSGTIHF. The V gene is TRBV7-2, the J gene TRBJ1-6, with D possibly TRBD1 on 5 matching bases. Deletions cut 1 base from V and 17 bases from J, with 15 bases between. In germline, CDR1 is SGHTA, CDR2 FQGNSA. The CDR3 is made up of 13 amino acids.

This clonotype was counted once. V is TRBV3-1 and J is TRBJ2-5; D tentatively reads TRBD1 or TRBD2 (5 bases each). Germline V lookup: CDR1 LGHDT, CDR2 YNNKEL (reference sequence). V dropped 4 bases and J dropped 7 bases, with 13 bases sitting between them. This CDR3 is 13 amino acids long. The CDR3 loop is CASSRDQKGTQYF. For the CDR3, the DNA is TGTGCCAGCAGCCGGGACCAAAAGGGGACCCAGTACTTC.

This clonotype was seen ten or more times. This chain links TRBV7-3 with TRBJ2-5; possible D gene TRBD2, 5 bases. The length of the CDR3 is 14 residues. Trimming took off 5 bases at V and 0 bases at J, with 10 bases between the two ends. CDR1 and CDR2 (germline): SGHTA, FQGTGA. The DNA of the CDR3 is TGTGCCAGCAGCCGGACTGCAAACCAAGAGACCCAGTACTTC. This encodes CASSRTANQETQYF.

The chain carries TRBV20-1 and TRBJ1-2, with TRBD1 matching 10 bases. V trimming: 3 bases; J trimming: 9 bases; junction bases outside the gene matches: 4. Germline V CDR1 and CDR2: DFQATT, SNEGSKA (reference sequence). The CDR3 length is 12 residues. The CDR3 spells CSARGTGVSYTF. The DNA of the CDR3 is TGCAGTGCTAGGGGGACAGGGGTTAGCTACACCTTC.

The DNA of the CDR3 is TGTGCCAGCAGTGTTTTAGGGACAGGGTTCACAGATACGCAGTATTTT. As protein: CASSVLGTGFTDTQYF. V usage is TRBV6-1 and J usage is TRBJ2-3; 9 nucleotides agree with TRBD1. CDR1 MNHNS and CDR2 SASEGT come from the germline V gene. The ends lost 4 bases at V and 2 bases at J; junction bases unmatched: 7. The CDR3 runs 16 residues.

The rearrangement joins TRBV28 to TRBJ2-7; the match to TRBD2 covers 8 bases. CDR3 length: 16 residues. Losses at the gene ends were 7 bases for V and 7 bases for J; bases not matched to a gene: 18. Germline V gives CDR1 MDHEN, CDR2 SYDVKM. The CDR3 region is CASTVGGSGADNEQYF. CDR3 nucleotide sequence: TGTGCCAGCACCGTAGGGGGTAGCGGGGCAGACAATGAGCAGTACTTC.

Remarks on this clonotype: A read error may produce the germline difference seen at one junction end. The chain is built from TRBV7-9 and TRBJ1-2, with a weak D call TRBD1 (5 bases). The CDR3 runs to 14 residues. CDR1 SEHNR and CDR2 FQNEAQ come from the germline V gene (reference sequence). The DNA for the CDR3 is TGTGCCAGCAGCTTTACAGGACGGAACTATGGCTGCACCTTC. Encoded protein: CASSFTGRNYGCTF.

About this clonotype: A junction boundary mismatches the germline segment, possibly from a read error. DNA for the CDR3: TGCACCAGCAGCCAAGAAGGACTAGTCTCGGAGACCCAGTACTTC. The encoded protein is CTSSQEGLVSETQYF. V is TRBV4-3 and J is TRBJ2-5; 7 positions match TRBD2. The germline gives CDR1 LGHNA, CDR2 YSLEER. This CDR3 comprises 15 residues.

Turning to this clonotype: At one of its ends the junction is not consistent with the germline gene, which may arise from a read error. The rearrangement uses TRBV27 and TRBJ2-7; 10 positions agree with TRBD2. The CDR3 covers 16 residues. The germline gives CDR1 MNHEY, CDR2 SMNVEV (reference sequence). The CDR3 here is CASSLGTSASSYEQYF. Here the CDR3 DNA reads TGTGCCAGTAGTTTGGGGACTAGCGCGAGCTCCTACGAGCAGTACTTC.

This clonotype appeared many times. The V and J genes are TRBV6-6 and TRBJ2-7; 7 nucleotides line up with TRBD1. Germline V CDR1 and CDR2: MNHNY, SVGAGI (reference sequence). V gave up 2 bases and J gave up 10 bases; unmatched junction bases: 11. The CDR3 runs to 14 residues. The CDR3 here is CASSYPRDRASQYF. The CDR3 DNA follows: TGTGCCAGCAGTTACCCCCGAGACAGGGCTTCCCAGTACTTC.

The chain is built from TRBV6-6 and TRBJ1-5, with D unclear. This CDR3 is built from 14 residues. Trimming shortened V by 5 bases and J by 2 bases, and 10 bases separated the two germline ends. CDR1 and CDR2 from the germline V gene are MNHNY and SVGAGI (reference sequence). The CDR3: CASSDLLGNQPQHF. In DNA, the CDR3 is TGTGCCAGCAGTGATCTCTTAGGCAATCAGCCCCAGCATTTT.